The 14 T cell receptor beta chains in this list originate from one sample, sequenced in a study of shared clonotypes between healthy human individuals. The method was immunoSEQ multiplex PCR; TCRdb's version includes in-frame clones alone and lacks a portion of them. Found here are about 750,000 clones, nearly 95% of them singletons; the top ten hold around 24%. Terminally differentiated effector memory CD45RA+ cells were excluded from the naive CD8 cells, which were CD45RO-negative and positively selected for CCR7. The sample taken for sequencing was naive CD8+ T cells sorted from blood. These receptors were obtained from a man under 40 in good health.

The gene calls are TRBV7-9 and TRBJ2-1; 14 nucleotides match TRBD2. The CDR3 covers 16 residues. Per the germline V gene, CDR1 is SEHNR and CDR2 is FQNEAQ (reference sequence). J gave up 8 bases and V 3 bases, and 6 bases lay outside the gene matches. CDR3 residues: CASSFPTSGRADEQFF. The CDR3, as DNA: TGTGCCAGCAGCTTTCCGACTAGCGGGAGGGCCGATGAGCAGTTCTTC.

This clone has a single count. CDR3 in amino acids: CASNQGYNEQFF. CDR3 nucleotide sequence: TGTGCCAGCAACCAGGGTTACAATGAGCAGTTCTTC. The rearrangement joins TRBV9 to TRBJ2-1, with a weak D call TRBD1 (5 bases). Between the trimmed V and J ends, which lost 6 bases and 4 bases, there was a span of 8 bases. There are 12 residues in the CDR3. Germline lookup yields CDR1 SGDLS and CDR2 YYNGEE.

The chain links TRBV7-6 to TRBJ2-7; 11 bases are shared with TRBD1. CDR3 length: 15 amino acids. The ends lost 5 bases at V and 2 bases at J; junction bases unmatched: 5. Germline CDR1 is SGHVS and CDR2 is FNYEAQ. DNA for the CDR3: TGTGCCAGCAGCCAAGGGACAGGGGGGCCCTACGAGCAGTACTTC. Protein sequence: CASSQGTGGPYEQYF. The whole variable domain, filled in from reference TRBV7-6 and TRBJ2-7, reads GAGVSQSPRYKVTKRGQDVALRCDPISGHVSLYWYRQALGQGPEFLTYFNYEAQQDKSGLPNDRFSAERPEGSISTLTIQRTEQRDSAMYRCASSQGTGGPYEQYFGPGTRLTVT.

This clone was counted between two and nine times. The chain recombines TRBV9 with TRBJ2-1; D is ambiguous. The V end lost 3 bases, the J end lost 4 bases, and 11 bases lay between the germline ends. Germline V gives CDR1 SGDLS, CDR2 YYNGEE. CDR3 length: 14 amino acids. The CDR3, as DNA: TGTGCCAGCAGCGGCAGCCCCCTTTACAATGAGCAGTTCTTC. Protein: CASSGSPLYNEQFF.

This chain links TRBV6-5 with TRBJ2-7, with D maybe TRBD2 (5 bases). V lost 5 bases, J lost 7 bases, and 12 bases lay in between. Germline V gene lookup returns CDR1 MNHEY and CDR2 SVGAGI. The CDR3 has 12 amino acids. The CDR3 spells CASSPGLREQYF. CDR3 nucleotide sequence: TGTGCCAGCAGTCCCGGACTTCGAGAGCAGTACTTC.

The rearrangement links TRBV11-2 to TRBJ2-2, with 13 bases lining up with TRBD2. J was trimmed by 5 bases and V by 6 bases; bases with no gene match: 9. The CDR3 has 17 amino acids. Germline values: CDR1 SGHAT, CDR2 FQNNGV. In DNA form, the CDR3 reads TGTGCCAGCAGTAAAGGGACTAGCGGGGTGGATACCGGGGAGCTGTTTTTT. Protein: CASSKGTSGVDTGELFF. The whole variable domain, remainder taken from reference TRBV11-2 and TRBJ2-2, is EAGVAQSPRYKIIEKRQSVAFWCNPISGHATLYWYQQILGQGPKLLIQFQNNGVVDDSQLPKDRFSAERLKGVDSTLKIQPAKLEDSAVYLCASSKGTSGVDTGELFFGEGSRLTVL.

This clone was detected once. This chain links TRBV5-1 with TRBJ1-1; 11 nucleotides agree with TRBD1. V dropped 10 bases and J dropped 6; count of bases not matched to a gene: 5. Germline assignment: CDR1 SGHRS and CDR2 YFSETQ. The CDR3 has 12 amino acids. The CDR3 loop is CACTGQGAEAFF. DNA for the CDR3: TGCGCCTGCACGGGACAGGGGGCTGAAGCTTTCTTT.

The chain has TRBV9 and TRBJ2-1; no clear D. CDR3 length: 13 residues. Deletions cut 0 bases from V and 3 bases from J, with 4 bases between. Per germline, CDR1 SGDLS and CDR2 YYNGEE. The CDR3 sequence is CASSVDHYNEQFF. CDR3 DNA: TGTGCCAGCAGCGTAGACCACTACAATGAGCAGTTCTTC.

J is TRBJ2-6 and V is TRBV4-1; TRBD2 might be the D (5 bases). The germline V gene encodes CDR1 MGHRA and CDR2 YSYEKL. CDR3 length: 14 residues. The V end was cut by 2 bases, the J end by 3 bases, with 5 bases between. CDR3 nucleotide sequence: TGCGCCAGCAGCCAACGGGGTGGGGCCAACGTCCTGACTTTC. This codes for CASSQRGGANVLTF.

To note about this clone: Other DNA variants within this sample encode the same CDR3. This chain links TRBV6-5 with TRBJ2-7, with a tentative D call TRBD1 (5 bases). The germline V gene encodes CDR1 MNHEY and CDR2 SVGAGI. Trimming pared 2 bases from V and 0 bases from J, leaving 5 bases between. The CDR3 consists of 13 residues. The CDR3 nucleotides are TGTGCCAGCAGTTACAGGGGCTCCTACGAGCAGTACTTC. This codes for CASSYRGSYEQYF.

The gene calls are TRBV5-8 and TRBJ2-1; D tentatively reads TRBD1 or TRBD2 (5 bases each). V lost 2 bases, J lost 7 bases, and 7 bases lay in between. CDR1 and CDR2 (germline): SGHTS, YDEGEE. This CDR3 spans 12 amino acids. The CDR3 DNA follows: TGTGCCAGCAGCTTATGGGGGAATGAGCAGTTCTTC. Its protein product is CASSLWGNEQFF.

This sequence joins TRBV11-2 and TRBJ2-1; D is possibly TRBD1 (5 bases). V was trimmed by 5 bases and J by 4 bases, leaving 12 bases between them. Per the germline V gene, CDR1 is SGHAT and CDR2 is FQNNGV. The CDR3 spans 14 residues. In DNA, the CDR3 is TGTGCCAGCAGCCCCAAGGGGTATTACAATGAGCAGTTCTTC. Translated, it gives CASSPKGYYNEQFF. Using reference TRBV11-2 and TRBJ2-1 for the parts outside the CDR3, the full variable domain is EAGVAQSPRYKIIEKRQSVAFWCNPISGHATLYWYQQILGQGPKLLIQFQNNGVVDDSQLPKDRFSAERLKGVDSTLKIQPAKLEDSAVYLCASSPKGYYNEQFFGPGTRLTVL.

With respect to this clone: This specimen includes other DNA sequences encoding the same CDR3. The CDR3 bases are TGTGCCAGCAGTTCAAGCGGGAGGGCCGGGAATGAGCAGTTCTTC. This encodes CASSSSGRAGNEQFF. The rearrangement uses TRBV6-5 and TRBJ2-1, with 10 nucleotides matching TRBD2. With V trimmed by 4 bases and J by 7 bases, 7 bases remained unmatched. CDR3 length equals 15 residues. From germline, CDR1 is MNHEY and CDR2 SVGAGI.

This chain joins TRBV27 and TRBJ2-7; 7 nucleotides agree with TRBD1. CDR3 length: 15 residues. Germline values: CDR1 MNHEY, CDR2 SMNVEV (reference sequence). V shed 0 bases, J shed 2 bases, and the junction held 4 bases outside the gene matches. CDR3 DNA sequence: TGTGCCAGCAGTTTATCGGGGGACAGCACCTACGAGCAGTACTTC. It encodes CASSLSGDSTYEQYF.